Described below is a single TCR beta chain sequence and its context. Its cognate antigen is unknown. TCRdb's table, derived via immunoSEQ multiplex PCR, lists solely in-frame clones and lacks some. The sample includes hundreds of thousands of clones, 86% of them seen just once. Donors were drawn from the approximately 120-subject validation cohort, separate from the 666-subject first cohort. This sample was taken from a study of cytomegalovirus exposure and HLA in healthy donors. Study outcomes and limitations: The authors enumerated over 150 TCR beta chains as linked to cytomegalovirus.

V was shortened by 4 bases and J by 5 bases, with 9 bases between the two germline ends. Germline CDR1 SGDLS, CDR2 YYNGEE. This CDR3 is 12 amino acids long. Sequences were obtained from PBMCs. The clonotype originates from a woman aged 18 to 35 in good health and CMV-seronegative. V is TRBV9 and J is TRBJ2-5, with D tentatively TRBD1 (6 bases). The chain's CDR3 is CASSFQGETQYF. Written as DNA, the CDR3 is TGTGCCAGCAGCTTCCAGGGGGAGACCCAGTACTTC.